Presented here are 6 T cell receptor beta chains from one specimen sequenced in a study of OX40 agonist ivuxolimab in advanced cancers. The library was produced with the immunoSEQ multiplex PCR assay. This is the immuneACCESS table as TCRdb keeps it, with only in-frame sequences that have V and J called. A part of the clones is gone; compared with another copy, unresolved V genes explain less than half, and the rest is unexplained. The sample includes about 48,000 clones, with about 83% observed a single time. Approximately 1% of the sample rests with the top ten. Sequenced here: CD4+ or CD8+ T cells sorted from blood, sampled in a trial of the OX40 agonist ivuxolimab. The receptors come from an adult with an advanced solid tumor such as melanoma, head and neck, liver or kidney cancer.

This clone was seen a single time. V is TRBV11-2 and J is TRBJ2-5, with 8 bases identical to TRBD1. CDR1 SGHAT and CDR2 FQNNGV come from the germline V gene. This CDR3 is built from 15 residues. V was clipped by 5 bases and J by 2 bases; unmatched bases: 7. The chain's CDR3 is CASSPGGLTQETQYF. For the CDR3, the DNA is TGTGCCAGCAGCCCAGGGGGCCTCACTCAAGAGACCCAGTACTTC.

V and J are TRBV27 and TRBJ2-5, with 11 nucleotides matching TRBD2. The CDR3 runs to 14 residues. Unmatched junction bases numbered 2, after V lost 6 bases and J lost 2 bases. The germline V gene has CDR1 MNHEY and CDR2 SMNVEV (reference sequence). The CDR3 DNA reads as TGTGCCAGCAGACTAGCGGGGGCACAAGAGACCCAGTACTTC. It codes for CASRLAGAQETQYF.

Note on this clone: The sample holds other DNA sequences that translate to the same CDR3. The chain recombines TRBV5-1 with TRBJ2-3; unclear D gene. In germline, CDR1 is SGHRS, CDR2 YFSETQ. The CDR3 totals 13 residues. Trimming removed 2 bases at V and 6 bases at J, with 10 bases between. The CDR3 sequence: CASSFTVTDTQYF. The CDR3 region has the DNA TGCGCCAGCAGCTTTACAGTCACGGATACGCAGTATTTT.

The CDR3 spells CAAGPGTGTPFYEQYF. The DNA of the CDR3 is TGTGCCGCCGGCCCCGGTACCGGGACACCATTCTACGAGCAGTACTTC. The V call is TRBV10-3, the J call TRBJ2-7; a possible D gene is TRBD1 (6 bases). CDR1 and CDR2 from the germline V gene are ENHRY and SYGVKD. V shed 11 bases and J shed 3 bases, with 26 bases lying between them. The CDR3 sequence is 16 residues long.

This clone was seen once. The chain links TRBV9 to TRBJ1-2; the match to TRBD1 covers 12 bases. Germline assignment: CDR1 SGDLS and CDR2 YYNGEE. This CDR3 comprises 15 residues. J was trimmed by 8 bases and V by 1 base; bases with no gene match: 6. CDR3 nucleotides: TGTGCCAGCAGCGTAACCGGGACAGGGGGCGAAGGCTACACCTTC. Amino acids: CASSVTGTGGEGYTF.

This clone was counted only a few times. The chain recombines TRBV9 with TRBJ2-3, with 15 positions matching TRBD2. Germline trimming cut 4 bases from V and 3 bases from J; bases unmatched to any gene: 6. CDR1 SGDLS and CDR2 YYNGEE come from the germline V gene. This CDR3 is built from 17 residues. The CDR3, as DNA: TGTGCCAGCAGCCCTGGACTAGCGGGGGGGGTGACAGATACGCAGTATTTT. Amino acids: CASSPGLAGGVTDTQYF.